This TCR beta chain was recovered during a study of cytomegalovirus exposure and HLA in healthy donors (dated by TCRdb to the late 2010s). Some background on the complete study: In an earlier analysis of some 550 of the donors, approximately 300 Gb of sequence data and 117 million unique TCR beta sequences from about 190 million T cells were reported. Five DR-DQ haplotypes were treated as single units for association and clustering because of strong linkage in the cohort. In the later analysis, no new phenotypic data were used to find candidate immune exposures; instead, reliance was placed on TCR beta sequences and their occurrence across donors. To predict cytomegalovirus infection status, the study brought together high-throughput TCR immunosequencing, statistical association of individual TCRs with disease status, and machine learning. An earlier analysis of approximately 640 of the donors applied high-throughput TCR beta sequencing to assess whether each TCR beta V gene segment acted as functional or pseudogenic. About 280 gigabases of sequencing data and around 88 million unique TCR sequences made up an early release that covered 640 HLA-typed donors. A later analysis re-examined previously published TCR beta repertoires from around 670 donors and added high-resolution HLA genotyping to investigate patterns of TCR occurrence. On average, around 240,000 unique TCR beta nucleotide sequences were sequenced per donor among 398 genotyped donors of the cohort, with 15% to 20% of those sequences being non-productive. Of the 398 genotyped donors, about 80% fell in the genetic ancestry cluster associated with self-reported Caucasian donors. Along with the roughly 700-subject first cohort, a separate validation cohort of more than 90 different subjects was used. Alongside the repertoire data, information on donor age, sex, ethnicity and CMV serostatus was compiled. The study aimed to test whether signatures of past pathogen exposure could be identified by cataloging public T cell receptors. Using immunosequencing, the study profiled T cell repertoires from 500 to 800 subjects and related those repertoires to cytomegalovirus serostatus. Genome-wide SNP genotypes for about 60% of the 666 donors were used in a later genetic analysis, which treated that subset as a discovery cohort. Both class I and class II loci were covered by HLA typing, at four-digit resolution. Every repertoire in the discovery cohort had been generated on one and the same sequencing platform. The number of typed donors differed by locus: roughly 629-640 for A, B, C, DRB1 and DQB1; 522 for DQA1; approximately 600 for DPA1; and around 490 for DPB1. The study at large found these results: Compared with the roughly 700-donor mean, donors in an Asian-associated ancestry cluster had fewer N-insertions in productive TCRs, according to a later genetic analysis. In a later genetic analysis, a missense DCLRE1C variant was associated with V-gene and J-gene trimming of TCR beta chains, and the association was replicated in an independent cohort. Specific HLA alleles were associated with 16,951 TCR beta sequences at a false discovery rate of 0.05 in a later analysis. A cluster of highly shared sequence variants was judged likely to be a technical artifact of the sequencing pipeline. Some IMGT-functional V segments, including TRBV6-2 and TRBV6-3, could not be distinguished by the 87-base-pair reads and were therefore excluded. When HLA alleles, especially DR and DQ, strongly co-occurred, attributing TCR associations to individual alleles was difficult. Linkage disequilibrium might explain the correlated functional status among segregating V segments, but an unknown experimental factor could not be excluded. A later analysis found that TCR association rates varied across HLA loci, with DRB1 alleles showing the most associated TCRs and HLA-C alleles the fewest. In vitro tests confirmed that a few of the cytomegalovirus-associated TCR beta chains recognize cytomegalovirus antigens. Because HLA typing was unavailable for some donors at each locus, only the typed subset was used in association tests. CMV serostatus was the only immune exposure information available for the cohort. A further reported finding was that TCR beta sequences accurately predicted the HLA-A and HLA-B alleles for most subjects in the first cohort. In the study, 150 to 200 TCR beta chains were listed as associated with cytomegalovirus. While some public TCRs were present in many individuals, most TCR sequences turned up only very rarely across donors. In both the original and validation cohorts, the classifier was reported to diagnose cytomegalovirus status with high specificity and sensitivity. The cohort was sequenced for TCR beta chains only, and without alpha or paired-chain data the features that could be detected were limited. An earlier analysis of 587 of the donors showed that most TCR beta V segments appeared in productive rearrangements either about 90% or about 30% of the time, which broadly matched IMGT annotations. The presence/absence analyses assumed that sequencing depth was roughly uniform across donors, and that assumption may not be true. According to the authors, the approach could potentially be generalized to other disease states and immunological phenotypes. Most CMV-associated TCR beta chains appeared to be HLA-restricted in a later analysis, and the HLA associations seemed to be driven largely by CMV exposure. In a later analysis, HLA-associated TCR beta chains were found to be more clonally expanded and to have lower generation probabilities than equally common non-associated chains. According to a later analysis, parvovirus B19, influenza, CMV and Epstein-Barr virus appeared linked to several top co-occurrence clusters. Because counts were too low, some 16 rarely observed V segments, including chromosome 9 orphons, were excluded from the earlier analysis of some 540 of the donors.

According to the germline V gene (reference sequence), CDR1 reads SEHNR and CDR2 reads FQNEAQ. The CDR3 numbers 12 residues from cysteine through phenylalanine. CDR3 DNA is the only sequence kept; it has 36 bases, read in frame from the first base. The trim is 5 bases for V and 5 bases for J, with a gap of 9 bases between the germline ends. The cohort comprised some 730 healthy bone marrow donors. Cohort members were all nominally healthy when sampled, although unrecorded immune exposures were likely present. The donor tested CMV seropositive, placing the donor among the 289 seropositive members of the cohort. A peripheral blood sample was collected from each donor, and TCR beta sequencing was performed on peripheral blood mononuclear cells. The Qiagen DNeasy Blood Extraction Kit was used to extract genomic DNA from the blood cell samples. Details on this clone: The antigen it binds to is not known. Base qualities were left out, and no much larger clone turns up one base away.

Library preparation used the immunoSEQ multiplex PCR assay. For the multiplex PCR, a mixture combining 60 forward primers for TCR Vbeta segments and 13 reverse primers for TCR Jbeta segments was used. Amplification of the CDR3 region of rearranged TCR beta genes was performed with a multiplex PCR assay on genomic DNA. Amplified TCR beta libraries were sequenced as 87-base-pair reads on the Illumina HiSeq System. Per the source publication's procedure: A later analysis counted approximately 76 million unique TCR beta chains across the approximately 700 repertoires, and some 12 million of these chains were shared by at least two donors. Raw reads were error-corrected and collapsed into unique sequences with a nearest-neighbor algorithm that merged closely related sequences to remove PCR and sequencing errors. To assign V, D and J gene segments, CDR3 sequences were aligned to IMGT reference sequences. Each retained sequence needed at least a six-nucleotide match to both a V gene segment and a J gene segment. Rearrangements were classified as productive when the CDR3 lacked stop codons and remained in frame with V and J, and all other rearrangements were classified as non-productive. CDR3 was defined according to IMGT convention as the region running from the second conserved V-encoded cysteine to the conserved J-encoded phenylalanine. The earlier analysis of a few hundred of the donors excluded any sequence lacking an unambiguous match to a single V gene segment. In an earlier analysis of a few hundred of the donors, V segments were called functional above 56.7% productive rearrangements and were called segregating when the between-donor standard deviation exceeded 5%. A statistical classification framework was built to diagnose cytomegalovirus status from the catalog of TCR beta chain sequences. A later analysis assigned V and J genes by comparing TCR nucleotide sequences with IMGT/GENE-DB human TR gene sequences. A later analysis assigned CDR3 sequences and most-parsimonious VDJ recombination scenarios with the TCRdist pipeline. A later analysis defined each TCR beta chain by its CDR3 amino acid sequence plus V-gene family, and excluded reads lacking a unique V-gene family. In a later analysis, some 600 highly shared, low-generation-probability nucleotide sequences were removed to address suspected cross-contamination and a sequencing artifact. In a later analysis, a clonal expansion index was calculated for each public chain from normalized within-repertoire ranks of inferred template counts. In a later analysis, generation probabilities were computed using a VDJ recombination model fitted to out-of-frame rearrangements, and the results were checked against IGoR. A later analysis scored TCR-TCR, TCR-HLA and TCR-CMV co-occurrence with hypergeometric tests, applying a repertoire-size bias correction to TCR pairs. To estimate false discovery rates, a later analysis permuted the HLA or CMV assignments 20 times. In a later analysis, co-occurring TCRs were grouped using DBSCAN, and TCRdist sequence similarity was added for clustering within HLA-allele-positive subsets. Repertoires with fewer than 30,000 or more than 120,000 public chains, plus five repertoires with anomalous nucleotide sharing, were excluded from co-occurrence clustering. TCRdb obtained this table from immuneACCESS and retained in-frame rearrangements with V and J assigned. These tables miss some clones; where compared with another copy, unresolved V genes account for less than half of the shortfall, and the remainder is unexplained. Clonal size and the V and J genes are those of that table, whereas D and trimming came from the DNA. Counted in this sample were 100,000 to 150,000 clones; more than 75% of them appeared once. Approximately 10% of the sample goes to the ten largest clones.

The sequence was collected from a man aged 25 to 40 in good health and CMV-seropositive. Recombination connected TRBV7-9 to TRBJ1-1; confidence is insufficient to name the D gene. Sequencing was carried out using PBMCs. The CDR3 protein sequence reads: CASSPRSTEAFF. The DNA is as follows: TGTGCCAGCAGCCCACGGTCAACTGAAGCTTTCTTT.